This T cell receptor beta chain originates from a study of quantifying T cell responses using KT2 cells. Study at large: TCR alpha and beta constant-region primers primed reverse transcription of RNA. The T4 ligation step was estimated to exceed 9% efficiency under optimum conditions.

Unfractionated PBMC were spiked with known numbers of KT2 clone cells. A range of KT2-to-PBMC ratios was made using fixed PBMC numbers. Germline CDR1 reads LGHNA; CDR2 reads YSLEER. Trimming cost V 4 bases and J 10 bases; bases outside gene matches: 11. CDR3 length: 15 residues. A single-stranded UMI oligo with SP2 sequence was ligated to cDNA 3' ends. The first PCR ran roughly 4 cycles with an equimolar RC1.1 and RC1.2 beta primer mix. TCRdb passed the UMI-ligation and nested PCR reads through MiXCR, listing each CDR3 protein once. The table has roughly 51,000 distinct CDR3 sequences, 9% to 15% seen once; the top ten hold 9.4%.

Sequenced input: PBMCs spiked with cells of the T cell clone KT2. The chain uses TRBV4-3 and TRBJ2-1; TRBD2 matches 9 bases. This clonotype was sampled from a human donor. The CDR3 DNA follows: TGCGCCAGCAGCCCACCGGGACTAGCCCGTAAGGAGCAGTTCTTC. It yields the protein CASSPPGLARKEQFF.